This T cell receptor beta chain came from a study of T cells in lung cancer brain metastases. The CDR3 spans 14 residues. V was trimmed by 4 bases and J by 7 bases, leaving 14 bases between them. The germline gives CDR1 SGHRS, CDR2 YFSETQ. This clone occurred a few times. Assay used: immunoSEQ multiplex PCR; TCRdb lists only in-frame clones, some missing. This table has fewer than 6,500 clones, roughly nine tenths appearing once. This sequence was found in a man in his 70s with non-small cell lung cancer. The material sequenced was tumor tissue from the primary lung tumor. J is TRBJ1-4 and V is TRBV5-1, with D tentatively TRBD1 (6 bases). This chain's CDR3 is CASSLGGGSEKLFF. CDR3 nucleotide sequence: TGCGCCAGCAGCCTAGGGGGAGGGTCTGAAAAACTGTTTTTT.